The rows below give T cell receptor beta chains drawn from one sample of a study of T cell repertoires in MIS-A myocarditis. TCRdb's copy holds only in-frame clones and misses some; the assay was immunoSEQ multiplex PCR. The sample consists of more than 9,000 clones, more than 85% of them appearing once. Material for sequencing was thoracic lymph node tissue obtained at autopsy. The receptors were gathered from a man aged 18 to 30 with fulminant myocarditis from multisystem inflammatory syndrome in adults (MIS-A) after COVID-19. Both conserved end residues are trimmed from each CDR3. The order of the fields is CDR3 length, V gene, clone size, J gene, CDR3 protein. Not every row has a clone size; where given, it reads once, few, many or a size class.

CDR3 length: 13; V gene: TRBV15; clone size: -; J gene: TRBJ2-1; CDR3 protein: ATSRAGREDWEQF
CDR3 length: 12; V gene: TRBV6-5; clone size: -; J gene: TRBJ1-2; CDR3 protein: ASSPSPPDYGYT
CDR3 length: 15; V gene: TRBV9; clone size: -; J gene: TRBJ1-2; CDR3 protein: ASSVDPRGTVDYGYT
CDR3 length: 11; V gene: TRBV6-5; clone size: -; J gene: TRBJ2-5; CDR3 protein: ASTPSGSETQY
CDR3 length: 12; V gene: TRBV30; clone size: few; J gene: TRBJ1-2; CDR3 protein: AWSAGQWDYGYT
CDR3 length: 12; V gene: TRBV28; clone size: -; J gene: TRBJ1-6; CDR3 protein: ASSLVQQGSPLH
CDR3 length: 11; V gene: TRBV6-5; clone size: -; J gene: TRBJ1-1; CDR3 protein: ASSPVGVAEAF
CDR3 length: 13; V gene: TRBV10-3; clone size: -; J gene: TRBJ1-5; CDR3 protein: AIRSGSHSNQPQH
CDR3 length: 13; V gene: TRBV7-9; clone size: -; J gene: TRBJ1-5; CDR3 protein: ASSLYQGQEQPQH
CDR3 length: 13; V gene: TRBV5-5; clone size: -; J gene: TRBJ1-2; CDR3 protein: ASSIQGTSNYGYT